The 12 T cell receptor beta chains listed next were all sequenced from one sample in a study of T cells in Graves' hyperthyroidism and ophthalmopathy. The source material, RNA transcripts, was used to amplify TCR beta CDR3 regions. TCR CDR3 regions were first amplified by RT-PCR with HTBI primers. TCRdb reanalysed the multiplex PCR reads using MiXCR and keeps one entry per CDR3 protein. The sample lists fewer than 400,000 distinct CDR3 sequences; 20% to 30% were seen once. The sample taken for sequencing was blood. These TCRs come from a man in his forties or fifties with Graves' hyperthyroidism.

The rearrangement links TRBV3-1 to TRBJ1-2, with 8 positions matching TRBD1. Trimming removed 4 bases from V and 8 bases from J; junction bases left unmatched: 12. Germline loops: CDR1 LGHDT, CDR2 YNNKEL (reference sequence). The length of the CDR3 is 15 residues. The DNA for the CDR3 is TGTGCCAGCAGCCGATCGGACAGGGAATATTGGGGCTACACCTTC. It is translated as CASSRSDREYWGYTF.

There are a few counts of this clonotype. The chain uses TRBV19 and TRBJ2-5; D not certain. V was clipped by 5 bases and J by 5 bases, with 9 bases between them. Germline CDR1 LNHDA, CDR2 SQIVND (reference sequence). The CDR3 totals 12 residues. CDR3 DNA sequence: TGTGCCAGTAGTCTTACGGCCGAGACCCAGTACTTC. It is translated as CASSLTAETQYF. Complete variable domain (other parts from reference TRBV19 and TRBJ2-5): DGGITQSPKYLFRKEGQNVTLSCEQNLNHDAMYWYRQDPGQGLRLIYYSQIVNDFQKGDIAEGYSVSREKKESFPLTVTSAQKNPTAFYLCASSLTAETQYFGPGTRLLVL.

This clonotype has more than one count but fewer than ten. A much larger clone differs by one base, so this may be a read error. The rearrangement uses TRBV7-9 and TRBJ2-7; weak D call: TRBD2 (6 bases). Germline V gene sequence: CDR1 SEHNR, CDR2 FQNEAQ (reference sequence). The CDR3 totals 13 residues. Trimming removed 1 base from V and 3 bases from J, with 7 bases in between. The CDR3 here is CASSLDGGYEQYF. In DNA, the CDR3 is TGTGCCAGCAGCTTAGACGGGGGCTACGAGCAGTACTTC.

This clonotype has a handful of counts. The rearrangement links TRBV29-1 to TRBJ2-7; D is uncertain. Trimming pared 7 bases from V and 3 bases from J, leaving 13 bases between. The length of the CDR3 is 12 residues. Germline values: CDR1 SQVTM, CDR2 ANQGSEA. The CDR3 DNA follows: TGCAGCGCCCGTGGTGGGTTCTACGAGCAGTACTTC. It encodes CSARGGFYEQYF.

Only a few counts were recorded for this clonotype. The chain recombines TRBV6-1 with TRBJ2-7, with TRBD1 identical over 8 bases. Germline V gene lookup returns CDR1 MNHNS and CDR2 SASEGT. The CDR3 runs to 15 residues. V trimming: 6 bases; J trimming: 8 bases; junction bases outside the gene matches: 15. CDR3 nucleotide sequence: TGTGCCAGCAGCCAAGGTACAGGGGGAACCCAAAAGCAGTACTTC. This gives the protein CASSQGTGGTQKQYF.

This rearrangement joins TRBV20-1 to TRBJ1-2; TRBD1 agrees at 7 bases. Trimming removed 2 bases from V and 6 bases from J; junction bases left unmatched: 3. Germline V gene lookup returns CDR1 DFQATT and CDR2 SNEGSKA (reference sequence). The CDR3 is 12 residues long. CDR3 residues: CSARSTGDGYTF. CDR3 nucleotide sequence: TGCAGTGCTAGATCTACAGGGGATGGCTACACCTTC.

The sample holds many counts of this clonotype. The chain carries TRBV7-9 and TRBJ1-1; D might be TRBD1 (6 bases). Trimming cost V 5 bases and J 6 bases, with 10 bases left between them. Germline values: CDR1 SEHNR, CDR2 FQNEAQ (reference sequence). The CDR3 runs to 12 residues. The CDR3 nucleotides are TGTGCCAGCAGCCCCGGGGGGCCTGAAGCTTTCTTT. Translation gives CASSPGGPEAFF.

This chain links TRBV11-2 with TRBJ2-7; D may correspond to TRBD1 or TRBD2 (5 bases each). The germline V and J ends were trimmed by 2 bases and 6 bases, with 23 bases remaining between them. CDR1 is SGHAT and CDR2 is FQNNGV in the germline V gene. There are 17 residues in the CDR3. This chain's CDR3 is CASSLWVGADLLSEQYF. For the CDR3, the DNA is TGTGCCAGCAGCTTATGGGTCGGGGCCGACCTCCTGAGCGAGCAGTACTTC.

This clonotype showed up just a few times. This rearrangement joins TRBV20-1 to TRBJ1-1; D is possibly TRBD1 (5 bases). This CDR3 is built from 15 residues. The V end was cut by 6 bases, the J end by 6 bases, with 23 bases between. Germline V CDR1 and CDR2: DFQATT, SNEGSKA (reference sequence). The CDR3 loop is CSALGTAGRDAEAFF. The DNA for the CDR3 is TGCAGTGCACTTGGGACGGCAGGTCGTGATGCTGAAGCTTTCTTT.

This rearrangement joins TRBV6-5 to TRBJ2-1; 11 nucleotides line up with TRBD2. CDR3 length equals 16 residues. J lost 10 bases, V lost 2 bases, and 10 bases had no gene match. The germline gives CDR1 MNHEY, CDR2 SVGAGI. CDR3 region: CASSYPGTSGQLEQFF. The CDR3 coding sequence is TGTGCCAGCAGTTACCCTGGGACTAGCGGTCAGTTGGAGCAGTTCTTC.

A few counts support this clonotype. The CDR3 DNA is TGTGCCAGCAGCCGGGACAGGAGGGGCTACACCTTC. Translation: CASSRDRRGYTF. The chain recombines TRBV12-3 or TRBV12-4 with TRBJ1-2, with TRBD1 identical over 8 bases. CDR3 length: 12 amino acids. J lost 8 bases, V lost 6 bases, and 5 bases had no gene match.

This clonotype showed up just a few times. V usage is TRBV7-9 and J usage is TRBJ2-5; 9 bases map to TRBD2. V gave up 4 bases and J gave up 5 bases; unmatched junction bases: 8. There are 15 residues in the CDR3. Germline V CDR1 and CDR2: SEHNR, FQNEAQ (reference sequence). CDR3 coding DNA: TGTGCCAGCAGCTCCAGAGCGGGAGGCTGGGAGACCCAGTACTTC. Its protein product is CASSSRAGGWETQYF. Full variable domain (outside the CDR3, taken from reference TRBV7-9 and TRBJ2-5): DTGVSQNPRHKITKRGQNVTFRCDPISEHNRLYWYRQTLGQGPEFLTYFQNEAQLEKSRLLSDRFSAERPKGSFSTLEIQRTEQGDSAMYLCASSSRAGGWETQYFGPGTRLLVL.